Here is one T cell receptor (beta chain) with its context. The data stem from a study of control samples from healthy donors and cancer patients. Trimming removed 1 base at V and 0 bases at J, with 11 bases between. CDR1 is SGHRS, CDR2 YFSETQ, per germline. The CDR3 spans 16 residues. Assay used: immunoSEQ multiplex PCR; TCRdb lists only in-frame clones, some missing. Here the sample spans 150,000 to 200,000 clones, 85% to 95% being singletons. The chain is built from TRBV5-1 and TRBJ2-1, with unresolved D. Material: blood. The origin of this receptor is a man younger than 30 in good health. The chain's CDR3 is CASSLSTASSYNEQFF. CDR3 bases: TGCGCCAGCAGCTTGTCTACGGCAAGCTCCTACAATGAGCAGTTCTTC.